One and the same sample provided the 20 T cell receptor beta chains below, sequenced in a study of early T cells in non-severe SARS-CoV-2 infection. One entry per CDR3 protein results from TCRdb running MiXCR on the 5' RACE reads. The repertoire holds 30,000 to 40,000 distinct CDR3 sequences, less than 8% seen once, with approximately 7.5% in the top ten. Specimen: whole blood. These receptors were obtained from an adult who was a healthcare worker with PCR-confirmed SARS-CoV-2 infection or an uninfected control (not recorded which).

In its sample, this clonotype was seen a few times. V gene TRBV19 combines with J gene TRBJ2-2; no definite D call. V gave up 3 bases and J gave up 7 bases, with 12 bases separating them. There are 14 residues in the CDR3. Per the germline V gene, CDR1 is LNHDA and CDR2 is SQIVND (reference sequence). The chain's CDR3 is CASSIWRLNGELFF. The CDR3 DNA follows: TGTGCCAGTAGTATTTGGCGGTTAAACGGGGAGCTGTTTTTT.

The table lists this clonotype with a few counts. The chain is built from TRBV18 and TRBJ1-1; 9 positions agree with TRBD1. V was clipped by 4 bases and J by 2 bases; unmatched bases: 5. Germline CDR1 reads KGHSH; CDR2 reads LQKENI. CDR3 size: 15 residues. CDR3 in amino acids: CASSLGQGQNTEAFF. The CDR3 DNA reads TGTGCCAGCTCACTAGGACAGGGGCAAAACACTGAAGCTTTCTTT.

The rearrangement joins TRBV7-2 to TRBJ2-1; D not resolved. The length of the CDR3 is 13 residues. V lost 7 bases and J lost 5, with 12 bases in between. Germline CDR1 reads SGHTA; CDR2 reads FQGNSA. The CDR3 region is CASNIIQNNEQFF. CDR3 nucleotides: TGTGCCAGCAACATCATACAGAACAATGAGCAGTTCTTC.

This clonotype was detected ten times or more. The gene calls are TRBV4-2 and TRBJ2-1; D gene ambiguous. CDR3 length: 15 residues. Germline V gives CDR1 LGHNA, CDR2 YNFKEQ. Trimming stripped 1 base from V and 5 bases from J, with 12 bases between. CDR3 sequence reads: CASSQVSDLNNEQFF. CDR3 DNA sequence: TGTGCCAGCAGCCAAGTTTCCGACTTGAACAATGAGCAGTTCTTC.

This clonotype was counted ten times or more. The J gene is TRBJ1-2, the V gene TRBV30, with D maybe TRBD1 (6 bases). Germline CDR1 reads GTSNPN; CDR2 reads SVGIG (reference sequence). The CDR3 consists of 12 residues. The V end lost 3 bases, the J end lost 4 bases, and 9 bases lay between the germline ends. The CDR3 coding sequence is TGTGCCTGGAGGGACAGTGGCTATGGCTACACCTTC. Protein product: CAWRDSGYGYTF.

This clonotype was observed many times. The V call is TRBV10-3, the J call TRBJ2-7; TRBD2 matches 10 bases. This CDR3 contains 14 residues. CDR1 is ENHRY and CDR2 is SYGVKD in the germline V gene. V gave up 5 bases and J gave up 2 bases; unmatched junction bases: 3. The CDR3 spells CAISPGTSAYEQYF. The CDR3 DNA reads TGTGCCATCAGTCCCGGGACTAGCGCCTACGAGCAGTACTTC.

Ten or more counts support this clonotype. J is TRBJ2-1 and V is TRBV7-2, with 10 bases fitting TRBD2. The ends lost 5 bases at V and 9 bases at J; junction bases unmatched: 13. CDR1 and CDR2 from the germline V gene are SGHTA and FQGNSA. The CDR3 contains 16 residues. CDR3 coding DNA: TGTGCCAGCAGCCCGGCGTCAGCGGGGGGGCATAGTGAGCAGTTCTTC. Residues: CASSPASAGGHSEQFF. The variable domain in full, with the rest retrieved from reference TRBV7-2 and TRBJ2-1, is GAGVSQSPSNKVTEKGKDVELRCDPISGHTALYWYRQSLGQGLEFLIYFQGNSAPDKSGLPSDRFSAERTGGSVSTLTIQRTQQEDSAVYLCASSPASAGGHSEQFFGPGTRLTVL.

In this sample, this clonotype turned up many times. The chain joins TRBV6-5 to TRBJ2-3; 9 bases are shared with TRBD2. The CDR3 loop spans 14 amino acids. Germline V CDR1 and CDR2: MNHEY, SVGAGI. The V segment lost 7 bases and the J segment 4 bases; nucleotides outside the gene matches: 6. For the CDR3, the DNA is TGTGCCAGCAAAGGCGGGGGGGCGGCAGATACGCAGTATTTT. Its protein is CASKGGGAADTQYF.

Ten or more counts support this clonotype. No DNA is shown, since the ends of the CDR3 on it are uncertain; the CDR3 is the one TCRdb lists. The genes are TRBV7-5 and TRBJ2-7; the D segment call TRBD1 is taken from the table without a DNA check. TRBV7-5 is listed as a pseudogene. The CDR3 is 20 amino acids long, termini counted. The CDR3 region is CISVSEAPVIPGQGSYEQYF.

This clonotype was seen a handful of times. J is TRBJ2-5 and V is TRBV30; D perhaps matches TRBD1 (5 bases). The V end was cut by 5 bases, the J end by 0 bases, with 7 bases between. Looked up from germline, CDR1 is GTSNPN and CDR2 is SVGIG (reference sequence). CDR3 length: 12 amino acids. The CDR3 is CAWGAYQETQYF. The CDR3 nucleotides read TGTGCCTGGGGGGCCTACCAAGAGACCCAGTACTTC. Based on the CDR3 plus reference TRBV30 and TRBJ2-5, the full variable domain is SQTIHQWPATLVQPVGSPLSLECTVEGTSNPNLYWYRQAAGRGLQLLFYSVGIGQISSEVPQNLSASRPQDRQFILSSKKLLLSDSGFYLCAWGAYQETQYFGPGTRLLVL.

This clonotype was detected ten times or more. This chain links TRBV7-2 with TRBJ2-1; 8 bases fit TRBD1. This CDR3 spans 13 amino acids. V gave up 5 bases and J gave up 9 bases; unmatched junction bases: 6. Germline V gene lookup returns CDR1 SGHTA and CDR2 FQGNSA. The CDR3 region is CASSRTGNGEQFF. The CDR3 DNA follows: TGTGCCAGCAGCCGGACAGGGAATGGTGAGCAGTTCTTC. Using reference TRBV7-2 and TRBJ2-1 for the parts outside the CDR3, the full variable domain is GAGVSQSPSNKVTEKGKDVELRCDPISGHTALYWYRQSLGQGLEFLIYFQGNSAPDKSGLPSDRFSAERTGGSVSTLTIQRTQQEDSAVYLCASSRTGNGEQFFGPGTRLTVL.

This clonotype has a count of ten or more. The chain links TRBV5-6 to TRBJ2-3; 16 positions match TRBD2. This CDR3 region has 15 residues. Unmatched junction bases numbered 4, after V lost 4 bases and J lost 8 bases. Germline CDR1 reads SGHDT; CDR2 reads YYEEEE. In DNA, the CDR3 is TGTGCCAGCAGCGCGGGACTAGCGGGGGGGCCTACGCAGTATTTT. Protein product: CASSAGLAGGPTQYF.

The sample holds many counts of this clonotype. The chain joins TRBV6-4 to TRBJ2-1, with 8 nucleotides matching TRBD2. Germline lookup yields CDR1 MRHNA and CDR2 SNTAGT. Trimming took 5 bases from V and 7 from J; bases not matched to a gene: 7. The CDR3 sequence is 14 residues long. This chain's CDR3 is CASSTGRDTNEQFF. CDR3 in DNA: TGTGCCAGCAGTACCGGGAGGGATACTAATGAGCAGTTCTTC.

The V and J genes are TRBV28 and TRBJ1-6; D uncertain. The CDR3 is 15 amino acids. V was pared by 2 bases and J by 0 bases, with 5 bases between. The V gene's germline CDR1 is MDHEN and CDR2 SYDVKM. The CDR3 protein is CASSLRISYNSPLHF. The DNA for the CDR3 is TGTGCCAGCAGTTTACGTATCTCCTATAATTCACCCCTCCACTTT.

This clonotype was recorded at least ten times. The chain combines TRBV28 with TRBJ2-6; D is unresolved. The CDR3 has 14 residues. Trimming took off 5 bases at V and 0 bases at J, with 5 bases between the two ends. CDR1 and CDR2 from the germline V gene are MDHEN and SYDVKM. CDR3: CASSPHSGANVLTF. The CDR3 DNA follows: TGTGCCAGCAGTCCTCACTCTGGGGCCAACGTCCTGACTTTC. Full variable domain (missing parts from reference TRBV28 and TRBJ2-6): DVKVTQSSRYLVKRTGEKVFLECVQDMDHENMFWYRQDPGLGLRLIYFSYDVKMKEKGDIPEGYSVSREKKERFSLILESASTNQTSMYLCASSPHSGANVLTFGAGSRLTVL.

This clonotype was seen many times. The gene calls are TRBV5-6 and TRBJ1-1; a possible D gene is TRBD1 (5 bases). The V end lost 2 bases, the J end lost 1 base, and 9 bases lay between the germline ends. Germline V CDR1 and CDR2: SGHDT, YYEEEE. CDR3 length: 14 residues. In nucleotides, the CDR3 is TGTGCCAGCAGCTTTTACAGGAGGAACACTGAAGCTTTCTTT. Residues: CASSFYRRNTEAFF.

Many counts were recorded for this clonotype. This chain joins TRBV5-5 and TRBJ1-2; D perhaps matches TRBD1 (6 bases). With 0 bases removed from V and 4 bases from J, the gap between germline ends came to 10 bases. CDR1 is SGHKS and CDR2 is YYEKEE in the germline V gene (reference sequence). The CDR3 is 14 amino acids. DNA for the CDR3: TGTGCCAGCAGCTTGGCCGAGGGGGGCTATGGCTACACCTTC. Translating gives CASSLAEGGYGYTF.

This clonotype was seen repeatedly, ten times or more. The chain has TRBV7-6 and TRBJ2-2; D is unclear. V was pared by 1 base and J by 2 bases, with 11 bases between. Germline CDR1 SGHVS, CDR2 FNYEAQ. This CDR3 is 16 amino acids long. The CDR3 reads CASSLGGQLNTGELFF. CDR3 DNA: TGTGCCAGCAGCTTAGGCGGTCAGCTAAACACCGGGGAGCTGTTTTTT.

The CDR3 sequence is CASSAGPNNEKLFF. In nucleotides, the CDR3 is TGTGCCAGCAGCGCGGGGCCGAATAATGAAAAACTGTTTTTT. The V and J genes are TRBV7-8 and TRBJ1-4, with D possibly matching TRBD1 (5 bases). CDR3 size: 14 residues. V was shortened by 5 bases and J by 4 bases, with 11 bases between the two germline ends. Germline values: CDR1 SGHVS, CDR2 FQNEAQ.

This clonotype was seen at least ten times. This chain connects TRBV10-1 to TRBJ2-1; a weak D match, TRBD1 (5 bases). V dropped 10 bases and J dropped 8 bases, with 18 bases sitting between them. CDR3 length: 13 amino acids. Germline V gives CDR1 WNHNN, CDR2 SYGVQD (reference sequence). CDR3 sequence reads: CATRRTLTDEQFF. In DNA, the CDR3 is TGCGCCACCAGACGGACACTCACCGATGAGCAGTTCTTC.